This TCR beta chain was sequenced in a study of T cells in localized non-small cell lung cancer. Study-level points and caveats: Adjacent uninvolved lung tissue had the highest T cell clonality, exceeding tumor. Blood T cell density predicted longer survival; adjacent-lung clonality, shorter. A median of approximately 60 of the top 100 tumor clones appeared in adjacent lung, which was paired and uninvolved.

The CDR3 is 14 residues long. V was clipped by 0 bases and J by 7 bases, with 10 bases between them. Germline CDR1 reads SGHRS; CDR2 reads YFSETQ. The sample holds one count of this clone. Its target is unknown. The sample has other DNA sequences that encode this CDR3 too. The assay was immunoSEQ multiplex PCR, and TCRdb's table has in-frame clones only and misses some. The sample holds tens of thousands of clones, roughly 88% seen once. This chain links TRBV5-1 with TRBJ2-2, with D perhaps matching TRBD2 (6 bases). The clonotype comes from a male donor older than 55 with stage III squamous cell lung carcinoma. Material: peripheral blood, obtained before any cancer treatment. The chain's CDR3 is CASSLVREVGELFF. The CDR3 DNA reads as TGCGCCAGCAGCTTGGTCAGGGAGGTCGGGGAGCTGTTTTTT.